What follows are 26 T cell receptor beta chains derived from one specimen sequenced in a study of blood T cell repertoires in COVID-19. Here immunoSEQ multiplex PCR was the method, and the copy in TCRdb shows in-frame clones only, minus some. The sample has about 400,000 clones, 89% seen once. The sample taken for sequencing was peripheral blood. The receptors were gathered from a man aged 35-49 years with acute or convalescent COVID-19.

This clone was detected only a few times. DNA of the CDR3: TGTGCCATCAGTGGTTCTGGCGGGGTAGGGAATGAGCAGTTCTTC. Translation gives CAISGSGGVGNEQFF. The rearrangement uses TRBV10-3 and TRBJ2-1; D might be TRBD2 (6 bases). The CDR3 is 15 residues long. Looked up from germline, CDR1 is ENHRY and CDR2 is SYGVKD. V was clipped by 4 bases and J by 7 bases, with 17 bases between them.

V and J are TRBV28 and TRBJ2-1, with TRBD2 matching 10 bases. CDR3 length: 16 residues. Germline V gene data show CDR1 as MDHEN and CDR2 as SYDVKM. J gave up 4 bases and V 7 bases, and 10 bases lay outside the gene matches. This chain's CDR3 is CASKKSTSGLYNEQFF. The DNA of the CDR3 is TGTGCCAGCAAGAAGTCGACTAGCGGGCTATACAATGAGCAGTTCTTC.

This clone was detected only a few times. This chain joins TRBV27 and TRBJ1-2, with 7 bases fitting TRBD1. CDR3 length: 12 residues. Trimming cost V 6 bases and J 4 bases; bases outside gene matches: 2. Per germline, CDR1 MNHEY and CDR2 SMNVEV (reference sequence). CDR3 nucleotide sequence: TGTGCCAGCAGGACAGGGCCCTATGGCTACACCTTC. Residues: CASRTGPYGYTF.

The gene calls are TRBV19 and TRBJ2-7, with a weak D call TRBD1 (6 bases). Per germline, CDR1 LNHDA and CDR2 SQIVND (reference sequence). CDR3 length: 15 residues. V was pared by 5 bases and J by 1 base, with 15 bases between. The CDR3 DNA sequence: TGTGCCAGTAGTGAATTAGGGGGTAGGTCCTACGAGCAGTACTTC. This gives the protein CASSELGGRSYEQYF.

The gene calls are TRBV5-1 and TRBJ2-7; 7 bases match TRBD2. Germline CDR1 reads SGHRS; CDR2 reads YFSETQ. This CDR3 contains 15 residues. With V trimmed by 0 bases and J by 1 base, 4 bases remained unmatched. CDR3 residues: CASSLAGEGSYEQYF. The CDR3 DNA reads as TGCGCCAGCAGCTTGGCCGGGGAGGGGTCCTACGAGCAGTACTTC.

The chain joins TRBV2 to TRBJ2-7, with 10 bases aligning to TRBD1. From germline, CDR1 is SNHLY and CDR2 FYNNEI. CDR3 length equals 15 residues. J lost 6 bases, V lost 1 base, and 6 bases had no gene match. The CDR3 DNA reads TGTGCCAGCAGTGAAGGGGGGACAGGGGCGGGCGAGCAGTACTTC. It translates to CASSEGGTGAGEQYF. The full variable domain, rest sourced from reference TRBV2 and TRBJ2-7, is EPEVTQTPSHQVTQMGQEVILRCVPISNHLYFYWYRQILGQKVEFLVSFYNNEISEKSEIFDDQFSVERPDGSNFTLKIRSTKLEDSAMYFCASSEGGTGAGEQYFGPGTRLTVT.

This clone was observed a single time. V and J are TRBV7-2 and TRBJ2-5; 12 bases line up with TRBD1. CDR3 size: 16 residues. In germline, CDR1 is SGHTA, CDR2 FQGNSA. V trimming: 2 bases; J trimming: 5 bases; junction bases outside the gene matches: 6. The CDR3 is CASSLSRDRGLETQYF. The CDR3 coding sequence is TGTGCCAGCAGCTTAAGCCGGGACAGGGGGCTGGAGACCCAGTACTTC.

CDR3 coding DNA: TGTGCCATCAGTCTTACACAGGAAAACACTGAAGCTTTCTTT. Its translation is CAISLTQENTEAFF. The chain recombines TRBV10-3 with TRBJ1-1; perhaps TRBD1 as D (5 bases). The CDR3 has 14 amino acids. V lost 5 bases, J lost 2 bases, and 12 bases lay in between. Germline V gene sequence: CDR1 ENHRY, CDR2 SYGVKD.

CDR3 in amino acids: CATTPRGFRNQPQHF. The CDR3 nucleotides are TGTGCCACCACCCCCCGAGGGTTTCGCAATCAGCCCCAGCATTTT. The chain combines TRBV2 with TRBJ1-5, with D unclear. The length of the CDR3 is 15 residues. Trimming pared 10 bases from V and 2 bases from J, leaving 18 bases between. Germline values: CDR1 SNHLY, CDR2 FYNNEI. Complete variable domain (other parts from reference TRBV2 and TRBJ1-5): EPEVTQTPSHQVTQMGQEVILRCVPISNHLYFYWYRQILGQKVEFLVSFYNNEISEKSEIFDDQFSVERPDGSNFTLKIRSTKLEDSAMYFCATTPRGFRNQPQHFGDGTRLSIL.

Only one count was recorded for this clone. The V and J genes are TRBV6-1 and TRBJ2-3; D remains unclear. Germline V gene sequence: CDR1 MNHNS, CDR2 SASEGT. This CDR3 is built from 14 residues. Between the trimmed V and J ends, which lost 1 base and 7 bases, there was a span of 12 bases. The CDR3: CASSEGPNSHTQYF. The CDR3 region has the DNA TGTGCCAGCAGTGAAGGGCCAAACAGTCATACGCAGTATTTT.

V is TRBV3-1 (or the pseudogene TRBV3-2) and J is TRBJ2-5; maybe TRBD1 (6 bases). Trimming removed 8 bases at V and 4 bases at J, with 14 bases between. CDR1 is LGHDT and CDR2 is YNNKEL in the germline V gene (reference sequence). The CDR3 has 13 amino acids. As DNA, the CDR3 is TGTGCCAGCGGACAGTTTGGTCCAGAGACCCAGTACTTC. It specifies CASGQFGPETQYF.

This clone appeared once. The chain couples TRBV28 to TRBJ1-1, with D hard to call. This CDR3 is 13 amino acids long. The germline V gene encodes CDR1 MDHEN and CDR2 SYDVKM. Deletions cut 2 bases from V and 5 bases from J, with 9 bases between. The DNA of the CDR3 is TGTGCCAGCAGTTTAGGAGGCCCGACTGAAGCTTTCTTT. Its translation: CASSLGGPTEAFF.

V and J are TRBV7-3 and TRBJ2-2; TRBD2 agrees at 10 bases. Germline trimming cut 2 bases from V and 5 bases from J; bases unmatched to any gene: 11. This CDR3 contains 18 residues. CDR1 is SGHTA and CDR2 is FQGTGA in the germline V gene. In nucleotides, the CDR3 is TGTGCCAGCAGCTTACGGCTAGCGGGAGACTCGGGGACCGGGGAGCTGTTTTTT. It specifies CASSLRLAGDSGTGELFF.

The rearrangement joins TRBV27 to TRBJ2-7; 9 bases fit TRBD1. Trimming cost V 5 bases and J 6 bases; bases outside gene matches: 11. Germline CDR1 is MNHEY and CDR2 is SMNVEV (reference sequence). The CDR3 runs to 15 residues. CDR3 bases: TGTGCCAGCAGTCTATACGGGACAGGGTTCGTCGAGCAGTACTTC. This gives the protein CASSLYGTGFVEQYF.

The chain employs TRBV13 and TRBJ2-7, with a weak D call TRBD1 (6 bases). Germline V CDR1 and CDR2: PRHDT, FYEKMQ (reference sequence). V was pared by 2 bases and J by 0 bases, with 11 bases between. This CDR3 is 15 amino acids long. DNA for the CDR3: TGTGCCAGCAGCTTAAACAGGGATCCCTCCTACGAGCAGTACTTC. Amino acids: CASSLNRDPSYEQYF.

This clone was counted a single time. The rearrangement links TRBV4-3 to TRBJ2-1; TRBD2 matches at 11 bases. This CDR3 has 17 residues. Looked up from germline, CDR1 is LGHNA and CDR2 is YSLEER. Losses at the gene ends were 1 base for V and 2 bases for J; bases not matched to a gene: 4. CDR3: CASSQALAGGPYNEQFF. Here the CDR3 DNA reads TGCGCCAGCAGCCAAGCTTTAGCGGGGGGGCCCTACAATGAGCAGTTCTTC.

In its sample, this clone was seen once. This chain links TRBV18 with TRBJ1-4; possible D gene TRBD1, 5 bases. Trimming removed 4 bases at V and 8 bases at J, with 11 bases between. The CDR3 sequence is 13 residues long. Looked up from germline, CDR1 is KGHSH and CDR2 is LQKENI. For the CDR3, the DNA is TGTGCCAGCTCACGCAGGGATGGGGAAAAACTGTTTTTT. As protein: CASSRRDGEKLFF.

This CDR3 reads CASSFGGGGEQYF. CDR3 sequence (DNA): TGTGCCAGCAGTTTTGGTGGGGGCGGCGAGCAGTACTTC. V and J are TRBV27 and TRBJ2-7, with TRBD1 as a possible D gene (6 bases). Germline-derived CDR1 and CDR2 are MNHEY and SMNVEV (reference sequence). V lost 3 bases to trimming and J lost 6 bases, with 12 bases between them. This CDR3 has 13 amino acids.

The CDR3 bases are TGTGCCAGTAGTATATCAGGCAGGGGGAACACTGAAGCTTTCTTT. This encodes CASSISGRGNTEAFF. The J gene is TRBJ1-1, the V gene TRBV19; maybe TRBD1 (6 bases). This CDR3 spans 15 amino acids. Germline V gene data show CDR1 as LNHDA and CDR2 as SQIVND (reference sequence). The V gene lost 2 bases and the J gene lost 1 base, with 11 bases spanning the gap. Full variable domain (rest looked up from reference TRBV19 and TRBJ1-1): DGGITQSPKYLFRKEGQNVTLSCEQNLNHDAMYWYRQDPGQGLRLIYYSQIVNDFQKGDIAEGYSVSREKKESFPLTVTSAQKNPTAFYLCASSISGRGNTEAFFGQGTRLTVV.

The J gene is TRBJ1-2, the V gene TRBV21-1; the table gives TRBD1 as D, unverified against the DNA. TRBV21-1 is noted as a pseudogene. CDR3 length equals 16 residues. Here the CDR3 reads CASSKRGWGPRRGYTF. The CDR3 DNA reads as TGTGCCAGCAGCAAAAGGGGTTGGGGCCCGAGGCGTGGCTACACCTTC.

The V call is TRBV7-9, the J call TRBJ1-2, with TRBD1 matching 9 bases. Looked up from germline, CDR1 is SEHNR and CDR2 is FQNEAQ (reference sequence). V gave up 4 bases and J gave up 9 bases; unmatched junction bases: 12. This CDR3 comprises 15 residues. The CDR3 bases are TGTGCCAGCAGCTCCCAGAGAGGGACAGGGTGGAGCTACACCTTC. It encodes CASSSQRGTGWSYTF.

The CDR3: CASRPLRLAGDGHTQYF. The DNA for the CDR3 is TGTGCCAGCAGGCCCCTCCGTCTAGCGGGGGACGGCCATACGCAGTATTTT. V gene TRBV7-2 combines with J gene TRBJ2-3; 10 bases map to TRBD2. The CDR3 totals 17 residues. V trimming: 6 bases; J trimming: 7 bases; junction bases outside the gene matches: 16. The germline CDR1 and CDR2 sequences are SGHTA and FQGNSA.

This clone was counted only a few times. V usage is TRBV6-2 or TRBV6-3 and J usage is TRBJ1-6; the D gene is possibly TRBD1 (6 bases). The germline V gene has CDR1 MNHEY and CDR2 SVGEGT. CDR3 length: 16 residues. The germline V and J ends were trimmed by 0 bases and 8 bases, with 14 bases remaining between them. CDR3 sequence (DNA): TGTGCCAGCAGTTACTCAGGACAGCCTCTTTATTCACCCCTCCACTTT. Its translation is CASSYSGQPLYSPLHF.

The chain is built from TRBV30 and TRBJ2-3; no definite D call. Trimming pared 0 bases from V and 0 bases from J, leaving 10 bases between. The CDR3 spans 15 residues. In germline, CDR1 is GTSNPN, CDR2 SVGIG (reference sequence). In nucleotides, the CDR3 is TGTGCCTGGAGTGTGTTTGCCACTAGCACAGATACGCAGTATTTT. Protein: CAWSVFATSTDTQYF.

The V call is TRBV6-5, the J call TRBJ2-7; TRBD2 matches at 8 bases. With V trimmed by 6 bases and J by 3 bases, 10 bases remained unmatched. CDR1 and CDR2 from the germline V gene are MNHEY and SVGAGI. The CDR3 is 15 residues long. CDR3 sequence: CASRTGSGNLYEQYF. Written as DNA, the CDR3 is TGTGCCAGCAGGACCGGTAGCGGGAACCTCTACGAGCAGTACTTC.

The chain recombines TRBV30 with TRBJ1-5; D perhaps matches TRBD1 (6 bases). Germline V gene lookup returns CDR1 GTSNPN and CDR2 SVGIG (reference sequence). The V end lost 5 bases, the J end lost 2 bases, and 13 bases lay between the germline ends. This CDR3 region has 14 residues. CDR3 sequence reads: CAWGGGRGNQPQHF. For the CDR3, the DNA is TGTGCCTGGGGGGGCGGCAGGGGCAATCAGCCCCAGCATTTT.